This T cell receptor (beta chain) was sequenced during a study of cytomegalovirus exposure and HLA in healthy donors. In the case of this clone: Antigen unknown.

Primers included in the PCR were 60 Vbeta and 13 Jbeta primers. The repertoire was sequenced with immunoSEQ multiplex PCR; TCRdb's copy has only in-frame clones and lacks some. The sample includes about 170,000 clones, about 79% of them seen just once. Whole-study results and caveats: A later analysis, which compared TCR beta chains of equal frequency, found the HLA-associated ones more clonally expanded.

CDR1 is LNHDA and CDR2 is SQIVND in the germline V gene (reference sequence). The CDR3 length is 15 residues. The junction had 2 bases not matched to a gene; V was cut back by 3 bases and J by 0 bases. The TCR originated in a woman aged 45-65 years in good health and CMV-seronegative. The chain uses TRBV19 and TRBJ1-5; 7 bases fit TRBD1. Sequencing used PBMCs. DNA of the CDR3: TGTGCCAGTAGTATGGACAGGAGTAGCAATCAGCCCCAGCATTTT. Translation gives CASSMDRSSNQPQHF.